A single sample gave rise to the 7 T cell receptor beta chains below, sequenced in a study of graft-versus-host responses after intestinal transplantation. Some clones are missing from TCRdb's copy, which holds only in-frame ones; the method was immunoSEQ multiplex PCR. The sample has roughly 62,000 clones, more than 75% seen once; the top ten hold more than 2.5%. The material sequenced was PBMCs, taken less than 130 days after intestinal transplantation. These TCRs come from a human patient who received an intestinal transplant, so some T cells may come from the graft donor.

This clone was seen just once. J is TRBJ2-1 and V is TRBV6-5, with D perhaps TRBD1 (5 bases). The CDR3 length is 15 residues. The V gene's germline CDR1 is MNHEY and CDR2 SVGAGI. V lost 6 bases to trimming and J lost 6 bases, with 18 bases between them. This chain's CDR3 is CASRGFNLGANEQFF. CDR3 coding DNA: TGTGCCAGCAGAGGATTCAACCTTGGGGCCAATGAGCAGTTCTTC.

The V gene is TRBV18, the J gene TRBJ1-1; TRBD1 might be the D (5 bases). V was shortened by 2 bases and J by 4 bases, with 17 bases between the two germline ends. This CDR3 spans 16 amino acids. Germline CDR1 is KGHSH and CDR2 is LQKENI. In DNA form, the CDR3 reads TGTGCCAGCTCACCAGGGAGGGGTTCCTCGTTCACTGAAGCTTTCTTT. The encoded protein is CASSPGRGSSFTEAFF.

This chain joins TRBV7-1 and TRBJ1-2; D uncertain. TRBV7-1 is recorded as an ORF, its role being uncertain. V lost 5 bases to trimming and J lost 4 bases, with 23 bases between them. The CDR3 has 17 amino acids. CDR3: CASSGNGHEGKIYGYTF. DNA for the CDR3: TGTGCCAGCAGCGGAAACGGTCACGAGGGAAAGATCTATGGCTACACCTTC.

This chain links TRBV5-1 with TRBJ2-5; the D gene is possibly TRBD1 (6 bases). This CDR3 is 16 amino acids long. The germline V and J ends were trimmed by 1 base and 0 bases, with 13 bases remaining between them. The V gene's germline CDR1 is SGHRS and CDR2 YFSETQ. In nucleotides, the CDR3 is TGCGCCAGCAGCTTGCAGGGGCCCCACTACCAAGAGACCCAGTACTTC. Residues: CASSLQGPHYQETQYF.

This sequence joins TRBV7-9 and TRBJ2-5; 9 bases map to TRBD1. CDR3 size: 14 residues. The J segment lost 5 bases and the V segment lost 5 bases, leaving 6 bases of the junction unmatched. Germline CDR1 and CDR2: SEHNR and FQNEAQ (reference sequence). The DNA for the CDR3 is TGTGCCAGCAGCCACATGGACAGGGGTGAGACCCAGTACTTC. Protein sequence: CASSHMDRGETQYF.

V usage is TRBV10-2 and J usage is TRBJ2-3, with D possibly being TRBD1 (6 bases). The germline V gene has CDR1 WSHSY and CDR2 SAAADI. Trimming shortened V by 6 bases and J by 2 bases, and 12 bases separated the two germline ends. This CDR3 region has 14 residues. CDR3 sequence (DNA): TGCGCCAGCAGGCCTGGGGGCCCCACAGATACGCAGTATTTT. Its translation is CASRPGGPTDTQYF.

The rearrangement uses TRBV5-4 and TRBJ2-1, with TRBD2 matching 9 bases. This CDR3 has 16 amino acids. Germline CDR1 and CDR2: SGHNT and YYREEE (reference sequence). Trimming at V came to 3 bases and at J to 10 bases, leaving 14 bases not matched to a gene. Written as DNA, the CDR3 is TGTGCCAGCAGCTCAAGACTAGCGGAGGGCAGAGGGGAGCAGTTCTTC. Protein sequence: CASSSRLAEGRGEQFF.